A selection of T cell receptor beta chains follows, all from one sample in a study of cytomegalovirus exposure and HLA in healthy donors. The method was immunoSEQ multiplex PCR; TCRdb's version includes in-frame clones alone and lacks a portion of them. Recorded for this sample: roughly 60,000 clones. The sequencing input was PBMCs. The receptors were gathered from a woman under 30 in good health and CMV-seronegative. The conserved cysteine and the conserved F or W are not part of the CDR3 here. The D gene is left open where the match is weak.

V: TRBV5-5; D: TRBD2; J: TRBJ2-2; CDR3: ASRTGTRFPGELF
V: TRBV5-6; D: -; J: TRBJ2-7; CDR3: ASSLGQSYEQS
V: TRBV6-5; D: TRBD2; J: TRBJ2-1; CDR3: ASSKLAGADNEQF
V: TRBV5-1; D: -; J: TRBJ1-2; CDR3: ASSLNGDTNYGYT
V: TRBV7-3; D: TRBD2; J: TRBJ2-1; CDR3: ASSTQRGGSDNEQF
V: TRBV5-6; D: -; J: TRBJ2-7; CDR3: ASSSGISYEQY
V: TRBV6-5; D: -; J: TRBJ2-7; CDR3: ASSYSVGQSSDEQY
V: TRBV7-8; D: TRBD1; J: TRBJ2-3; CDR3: ASSPLTGARGTQY
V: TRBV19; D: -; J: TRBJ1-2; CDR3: ASSVQGMEGYT
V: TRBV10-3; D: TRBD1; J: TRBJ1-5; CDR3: AISRALPGQGDQPQH